This is a list of T cell receptor beta chains from one sample in a study of monozygotic twins with cystic fibrosis. Clones were read by immunoSEQ multiplex PCR, and TCRdb kept only the in-frame ones, dropping some. The repertoire holds about 15,000 clones, approximately 95% seen once, with 9.3% in the top ten. Specimen: blood. The receptors shown here come from a girl aged 2-15 years with cystic fibrosis. CDR3s include the opening cysteine and the closing phenylalanine or tryptophan. A D gene is named only where the DNA matches it firmly. Clone size is not always given. Where it is, it says once, few, many or a class for expanded clones.

TRBJ2-3 | - | TRBV30 | - | TGTGCCTGGAGTGTAAAGGGGAGCACAGATACGCAGTATTTT | CAWSVKGSTDTQYF
TRBJ2-1 | - | TRBV6-5 | TRBD1 | TGTGCCAGCAGTTGGGACAGGGGGCAAGGCAATGAGCAGTTCTTC | CASSWDRGQGNEQFF
TRBJ2-5 | - | TRBV28 | TRBD2 | TGTGCCAGCAGCACCTTAGCGGGAGGTGGAGAGACCCAGTACTTC | CASSTLAGGGETQYF
TRBJ2-5 | - | TRBV27 | - | TGTGCCAGCAGTTTATTAGGCGGAAAAGAGACCCAGTACTTC | CASSLLGGKETQYF
TRBJ2-7 | once | TRBV11-2 | - | TGTGCCAGCAGCTCCGACAACTACGAGCAGTACTTC | CASSSDNYEQYF
TRBJ1-4 | - | TRBV6-5 | - | TGTGCCAGCAGTTACTCGGGGGCAACTAATGAAAAACTGTTTTTT | CASSYSGATNEKLFF
TRBJ1-4 | - | TRBV7-3 | - | TGTGCCAGCAGCTCCTCGAGGCCAGCTAATGAAAAACTGTTTTTT | CASSSSRPANEKLFF
TRBJ2-7 | once | TRBV4-1 | TRBD1 | TGCGCCAGCAGCCAAGTGTGGGACAGGGTGAATTACGAGCAGTACTTC | CASSQVWDRVNYEQYF
TRBJ2-1 | - | TRBV28 | - | TGTGCCAGCAGTCCGAGGACTCCGCCGGGACATGAGCAGTTCTTC | CASSPRTPPGHEQFF
TRBJ2-2 | once | TRBV5-4 | - | TGTGCCAGCAGCTTCCACAACGCCGGGGAGCTGTTTTTT | CASSFHNAGELFF
TRBJ2-4 | - | TRBV5-1 | TRBD1 | TGCGCCAGCAGCTTGGGCAGGGGGCTCAAAAACATTCAGTACTTC | CASSLGRGLKNIQYF
TRBJ1-5 | - | TRBV28 | - | TGTGCCAGCAGTGACTGGCAGCCCAATCAGCCCCAGCATTTT | CASSDWQPNQPQHF
TRBJ2-7 | - | TRBV2 | - | TGTGCCAGCAAGGAGCCAGTGCGGGAGCAGTACTTC | CASKEPVREQYF
TRBJ2-7 | - | TRBV30 | - | TGTGCCTGGAGCCCTAGGGAGTACGAGCAGTACTTC | CAWSPREYEQYF
TRBJ2-7 | - | TRBV7-9 | - | TGTGCCAGCAGCTTTTTGGCAGGGACGTCCGGCGAGCAGTACTTC | CASSFLAGTSGEQYF
TRBJ2-3 | - | TRBV2 | - | TGTGCCAGCAGTGAACATGGGGTAGGAGATACGCAGTATTTT | CASSEHGVGDTQYF
TRBJ2-1 | - | TRBV28 | TRBD2 | TGTGCCAGCAGTTCTAGCGGGAAAATCAATGAGCAGTTCTTC | CASSSSGKINEQFF
TRBJ1-1 | - | TRBV28 | - | TGTGCCAGCAGTTTCAGGGGGAACACTGAAGCTTTCTTT | CASSFRGNTEAFF
TRBJ1-2 | - | TRBV4-1 | - | TGCGCCAGCAGCGCTGGGCCCTATGGCTACACCTTC | CASSAGPYGYTF
TRBJ2-1 | - | TRBV4-3 | - | TGCGCCAGCAGCCCAGGCAATGAGCAGTTCTTC | CASSPGNEQFF
TRBJ2-5 | - | TRBV2 | - | TGTGCCAGCAGTGAACAGGGTACCCAAGAGACCCAGTACTTC | CASSEQGTQETQYF
TRBJ2-3 | - | TRBV6-5 | - | TGTGCCAGCAGTTACGATGGGTTTGCAGATACGCAGTATTTT | CASSYDGFADTQYF
TRBJ2-3 | - | TRBV11-3 | TRBD2 | TGTGCCAGCAGCCCCCTTACTAGCGGGATAACAGATACGCAGTATTTT | CASSPLTSGITDTQYF
TRBJ1-2 | - | TRBV5-8 | - | TGTGCCAGCAGCTTGGATGTGGGGACCCCCAACCTCGGCTACACCTTC | CASSLDVGTPNLGYTF
TRBJ2-7 | - | TRBV11-3 | - | TGTGCCAGCAGCCCGGACACCTCCTACGAGCAGTACTTC | CASSPDTSYEQYF
TRBJ2-1 | - | TRBV9 | - | TGTGCCAGCAGCCCTCCCCTCAATGAGCAGTTCTTC | CASSPPLNEQFF
TRBJ2-1 | - | TRBV5-1 | - | TGCGCCAGCAGTCCAGGGCACTTAAAGTTCTTC | CASSPGHLKFF
TRBJ1-2 | - | TRBV4-2 | - | TGTGCCAGCAGCCAAGATTTGGGCCAGGGTGATGGCTACACCTTC | CASSQDLGQGDGYTF
TRBJ2-1 | - | TRBV19 | TRBD2 | TGTGCCAGTAGCTTGGGACTAGCGGGAGTCGCTGAGCAGTTCTTC | CASSLGLAGVAEQFF
TRBJ1-2 | - | TRBV27 | TRBD1 | TGTGCCAGCAGTGTCAGGGGGCGGCCGAATGGCTACACCTTC | CASSVRGRPNGYTF
TRBJ1-4 | - | TRBV28 | - | TGTGCCAGCAGCCCAGGGTTCGGCGAAAAACTGTTTTTT | CASSPGFGEKLFF
TRBJ2-3 | - | TRBV27 | - | TGTGCCAGCAGTCGGTGGTCAGCAAGACCGGATACGCAGTATTTT | CASSRWSARPDTQYF
TRBJ1-4 | - | TRBV28 | TRBD1 | TGTGCCAGCAGTTCGAGACAGGGGGGTGAAAAACTGTTTTTT | CASSSRQGGEKLFF
TRBJ2-1 | - | TRBV6-5 | - | TGTGCCAGCAGTTACTCATATTTAAATGAGCAGTTCTTC | CASSYSYLNEQFF
TRBJ1-5 | few | TRBV7-8 | TRBD1 | TGTGCCAGCAGCTTAGGAACAGGGGGTGACAATCAGCCCCAGCATTTT | CASSLGTGGDNQPQHF